A single sample is the source of the 28 T cell receptor beta chains below, sequenced in a study of blood T cells in healthy people across ages. Alongside a J-beta primer mix, a sample-barcoded 5' primer served in a second PCR lasting roughly 6 to 11 cycles. TCRdb reanalysed the 5' RACE reads using MiXCR and keeps one entry per CDR3 protein. This table has roughly 790,000 distinct CDR3 sequences, roughly 47% appearing once. The sequenced sample was blood. Receptors originate from a woman aged 55-69 years in good health.

J is TRBJ2-3 and V is TRBV9; TRBD2 matches 7 bases. This CDR3 is built from 16 residues. The V segment lost 3 bases and the J segment 8 bases; nucleotides outside the gene matches: 15. Germline V gives CDR1 SGDLS, CDR2 YYNGEE. The CDR3 DNA sequence: TGTGCCAGCAGCGCCGGCTGGGGGGGATCACAGAGTACGCAGTATTTT. It encodes CASSAGWGGSQSTQYF.

V usage is TRBV2 and J usage is TRBJ1-6; weak D call: TRBD1 (5 bases). The CDR3 runs to 17 residues. V lost 11 bases, J lost 0 bases, and 20 bases lay in between. Germline V gives CDR1 SNHLY, CDR2 FYNNEI. CDR3: CAGKSDSRSSYNSPLHF. The CDR3 region has the DNA TGTGCCGGCAAAAGTGACAGTCGGAGCTCCTATAATTCACCCCTCCACTTT.

This clonotype was detected many times. V is TRBV7-2 and J is TRBJ1-2; D is unresolved. Trimming pared 5 bases from V and 4 bases from J, leaving 11 bases between. The germline CDR1 and CDR2 sequences are SGHTA and FQGNSA. CDR3 size: 13 residues. CDR3 residues: CASSPDDGYGYTF. CDR3 DNA: TGTGCCAGCAGCCCCGATGACGGCTATGGCTACACCTTC.

This chain uses TRBV3-1 with TRBJ2-5, with D possibly TRBD2 on 5 matching bases. Germline lookup yields CDR1 LGHDT and CDR2 YNNKEL (reference sequence). The length of the CDR3 is 16 residues. Trimming took off 1 base at V and 8 bases at J, with 20 bases between the two ends. The CDR3 loop is CASSQADLAPEGTQYF. The CDR3 nucleotides are TGTGCCAGCAGCCAAGCCGACCTAGCACCGGAAGGAACCCAGTACTTC.

The chain employs TRBV2 and TRBJ1-1; TRBD1 is a possible D gene (5 bases). The germline CDR1 and CDR2 sequences are SNHLY and FYNNEI. V lost 6 bases, J lost 0 bases, and 17 bases lay in between. This CDR3 is built from 16 residues. In nucleotides, the CDR3 is TGTGCCAGCAGCGCCAGCGCGGGACCGATGAACACTGAAGCTTTCTTT. Translated: CASSASAGPMNTEAFF.

The J gene is TRBJ2-7, the V gene TRBV25-1, with 9 positions matching TRBD1. J lost 2 bases, V lost 3 bases, and 2 bases had no gene match. The CDR3 sequence is 14 residues long. Germline-derived CDR1 and CDR2 are MGHDK and SYGVNS. CDR3: CASSDRDRAYEQYF. The CDR3 DNA sequence: TGTGCCAGCAGTGATCGGGACAGGGCCTACGAGCAGTACTTC.

The chain recombines TRBV25-1 with TRBJ1-2; 7 bases match TRBD1. The CDR3 sequence is 12 residues long. V trimming: 6 bases; J trimming: 5 bases; junction bases outside the gene matches: 3. Germline values: CDR1 MGHDK, CDR2 SYGVNS. CDR3 region: CASRLTGYGYTF. CDR3 bases: TGTGCCAGCAGACTGACAGGGTATGGCTACACCTTC.

The chain carries TRBV10-3 and TRBJ2-3; D is perhaps TRBD1 or TRBD2 (5 bases each). CDR1 and CDR2 (germline): ENHRY, SYGVKD. CDR3 length: 14 residues. V was clipped by 2 bases and J by 4 bases, with 10 bases between them. CDR3 sequence: CAISETRGPDTQYF. In DNA, the CDR3 is TGTGCCATCAGTGAGACTAGGGGCCCAGATACGCAGTATTTT.

The rearrangement joins TRBV20-1 to TRBJ2-7; 10 bases are a match to TRBD1. Germline loops: CDR1 DFQATT, CDR2 SNEGSKA (reference sequence). This CDR3 region has 14 residues. V shed 3 bases, J shed 6 bases, and the junction held 8 bases outside the gene matches. The DNA for the CDR3 is TGCAGTGCTAGTTCGGGACAGGGGCAACGCGAGCAGTACTTC. It is translated as CSASSGQGQREQYF.

The rearrangement uses TRBV10-1 and TRBJ2-3, with D perhaps matching TRBD1 (6 bases). V was pared by 5 bases and J by 5 bases, with 8 bases between. The germline CDR1 and CDR2 sequences are WNHNN and SYGVQD (reference sequence). The CDR3 length is 12 residues. CDR3 region: CASSPGVDTQYF. CDR3 bases: TGCGCCAGCAGTCCAGGGGTAGATACGCAGTATTTT.

The V call is TRBV6-5, the J call TRBJ2-3; 13 bases agree with TRBD2. The CDR3 spans 14 residues. V lost 6 bases, J lost 11 bases, and 8 bases stayed unmatched. CDR1 MNHEY and CDR2 SVGAGI come from the germline V gene. CDR3 protein: CASSTLAGGVMQYF. DNA for the CDR3: TGTGCCAGCAGCACACTAGCGGGGGGGGTTATGCAGTATTTT.

Notes on this clonotype: The junction does not match germline at one end; this may be a read error. CDR3 coding DNA: TGTGCCAGCAGCCCCAATTTAGCGGTCAACACAGATGCGCAGTATTTT. Encoded protein: CASSPNLAVNTDAQYF. The chain uses TRBV9 and TRBJ2-3; TRBD2 might be the D (6 bases). Germline values: CDR1 SGDLS, CDR2 YYNGEE. The CDR3 covers 16 residues.

This clonotype has only a few counts. J is TRBJ2-7 and V is TRBV27, with a possible D match to TRBD2 (5 bases). The J call may not be correct, given that the DNA end is closer to TRBJ2-5. CDR3 length: 13 residues. CDR1 MNHEY and CDR2 SMNVEV come from the germline V gene (reference sequence). The CDR3 DNA sequence: TGTGCCAGCAGTCCCCCCCCGGGGATGACCCAGTACTTC. Encoded protein: CASSPPPGMTQYF.

This chain links TRBV2 with TRBJ1-1; no clear D gene. Trimming stripped 3 bases from V and 4 bases from J, with 15 bases between. CDR3 length: 15 residues. The germline V gene has CDR1 SNHLY and CDR2 FYNNEI. This CDR3 reads CASSDSIGSGTEAFF. The CDR3 DNA reads TGTGCCAGCAGTGATAGTATCGGAAGTGGCACTGAAGCTTTCTTT. The whole variable domain, remainder taken from reference TRBV2 and TRBJ1-1, is EPEVTQTPSHQVTQMGQEVILRCVPISNHLYFYWYRQILGQKVEFLVSFYNNEISEKSEIFDDQFSVERPDGSNFTLKIRSTKLEDSAMYFCASSDSIGSGTEAFFGQGTRLTVV.

The chain has TRBV7-9 and TRBJ2-3, with D perhaps assigned TRBD1 or TRBD2 (7 bases each). Germline-derived CDR1 and CDR2 are SEHNR and FQNEAQ (reference sequence). The CDR3 is made up of 14 amino acids. Trimming left V 5 bases short and J 6 bases short, with 15 bases between. CDR3 sequence: CASSRGEGADTQYF. Written as DNA, the CDR3 is TGTGCCAGCAGCCGAGGGGAGGGGGCGGATACGCAGTATTTT.

The V call is TRBV4-3, the J call TRBJ2-7; D is ambiguous. Germline V lookup: CDR1 LGHNA, CDR2 YSLEER. V lost 1 base to trimming and J lost 3 bases, with 13 bases between them. This CDR3 has 15 amino acids. The CDR3 DNA is TGCGCCAGCAGCCAAGTGGAACACCCACTCTACGAGCAGTACTTC. The encoded protein is CASSQVEHPLYEQYF.

V gene TRBV15 combines with J gene TRBJ2-1, with TRBD2 matching 7 bases. The V gene end was trimmed by 0 bases and the J gene end by 6 bases; junction bases not matched to a gene: 8. The CDR3 covers 16 residues. The germline V gene has CDR1 LNHNV and CDR2 YYDKDF (reference sequence). The CDR3, as DNA: TGTGCCACCAGCAGAGATGATATCGGGAGGTTCAATGAGCAGTTCTTC. It encodes CATSRDDIGRFNEQFF. Looking up the rest from reference TRBV15 and TRBJ2-1 gives the full variable domain: DAMVIQNPRYQVTQFGKPVTLSCSQTLNHNVMYWYQQKSSQAPKLLFHYYDKDFNNEADTPDNFQSRRPNTSFCFLDIRSPGLGDTAMYLCATSRDDIGRFNEQFFGPGTRLTVL.

This clonotype was detected many times. The gene calls are TRBV29-1 and TRBJ2-5; possibly TRBD2 for D (6 bases). CDR1 is SQVTM, CDR2 ANQGSEA, per germline. V was cut by 6 bases and J by 5 bases, with 25 bases left in between. There are 16 residues in the CDR3. CDR3 amino acids: CSVGAASGGIWETQYF. DNA for the CDR3: TGCAGCGTGGGAGCCGCAAGTGGGGGGATTTGGGAGACCCAGTACTTC. Supplemented by reference TRBV29-1 and TRBJ2-5, the full variable domain reads SAVISQKPSRDICQRGTSLTIQCQVDSQVTMMFWYRQQPGQSLTLIATANQGSEATYESGFVIDKFPISRPNLTFSTLTVSNMSPEDSSIYLCSVGAASGGIWETQYFGPGTRLLVL.

This chain's CDR3 is CASSPGRAGGTEQYF. CDR3 nucleotide sequence: TGTGCCAGCAGCCCCGGGCGAGCGGGGGGGACTGAGCAGTACTTC. This chain connects TRBV7-2 to TRBJ2-5; 10 bases are shared with TRBD2. The CDR3 runs 15 residues. The germline CDR1 and CDR2 sequences are SGHTA and FQGNSA. With V trimmed by 5 bases and J by 11 bases, 14 bases remained unmatched.

The rearrangement joins TRBV9 to TRBJ2-4, with D perhaps given as TRBD1 or TRBD2 (5 bases each). The CDR3 is 15 amino acids. CDR1 and CDR2 (germline): SGDLS, YYNGEE. The V and J ends lost 2 bases and 0 bases respectively, with 9 bases between them. CDR3: CASSVEGLAKNIQYF. DNA of the CDR3: TGTGCCAGCAGCGTTGAGGGGCTAGCCAAAAACATTCAGTACTTC. The full variable domain, completed using reference TRBV9 and TRBJ2-4, is DSGVTQTPKHLITATGQRVTLRCSPRSGDLSVYWYQQSLDQGLQFLIQYYNGEERAKGNILERFSAQQFPDLHSELNLSSLELGDSALYFCASSVEGLAKNIQYFGAGTRLSVL.

A few counts support this clonotype. The chain combines TRBV29-1 with TRBJ1-1, with a tentative D call TRBD1 (5 bases). Per germline, CDR1 SQVTM and CDR2 ANQGSEA. This CDR3 has 12 residues. Trimming shortened V by 4 bases and J by 4 bases, and 10 bases separated the two germline ends. This CDR3 is CSVGRGGTEAFF. The CDR3 DNA follows: TGCAGCGTTGGAAGGGGTGGCACTGAAGCTTTCTTT.

The gene calls are TRBV27 and TRBJ1-4, with unresolved D. V lost 0 bases, J lost 8 bases, and 13 bases lay in between. This CDR3 is 15 amino acids long. The V gene's germline CDR1 is MNHEY and CDR2 SMNVEV (reference sequence). The chain's CDR3 is CASSLSRPGREKLFF. The CDR3 region has the DNA TGTGCCAGCAGTTTATCTCGGCCAGGTAGAGAAAAACTGTTTTTT.

About this clonotype itself: A much bigger clone sits one base away, suggesting this may be a read error. J is TRBJ2-3 and V is TRBV5-1; TRBD1 is a possible D gene (6 bases). The length of the CDR3 is 14 residues. Germline V gene sequence: CDR1 SGHRS, CDR2 YFSETQ. The CDR3 is CASSLRGGTDMQYF. CDR3 nucleotide sequence: TGCGCCAGCAGCTTGCGTGGGGGCACAGATATGCAGTATTTT.

This sequence joins TRBV12-3 or TRBV12-4 and TRBJ1-3; no definite D call. CDR3 length: 16 residues. V was pared by 7 bases and J by 0 bases, with 16 bases between. The CDR3 coding sequence is TGTGCCAGCAATCTCGGGTCGGAGTTCTCTGGAAACACCATATATTTT. Protein sequence: CASNLGSEFSGNTIYF.

The chain combines TRBV5-5 with TRBJ2-2, with 7 bases aligning to TRBD2. Unmatched junction bases numbered 3, after V lost 3 bases and J lost 7 bases. Germline loops: CDR1 SGHKS, CDR2 YYEKEE (reference sequence). The CDR3 covers 13 residues. CDR3 residues: CASSYGGDGELFF. CDR3 in DNA: TGTGCCAGCAGCTATGGGGGGGACGGGGAGCTGTTTTTT.

This clonotype was observed a few times. V gene TRBV7-8 combines with J gene TRBJ2-1; possible D gene TRBD2, 6 bases. Germline V CDR1 and CDR2: SGHVS, FQNEAQ. Trimming stripped 5 bases from V and 8 bases from J, with 19 bases between. The CDR3 runs to 15 residues. CDR3 loop: CASSGLAIGLDEQFF. The CDR3 coding sequence is TGTGCCAGCAGCGGGCTAGCGATAGGTCTCGATGAGCAGTTCTTC.

V gene TRBV19 combines with J gene TRBJ2-7; TRBD1 is a possible D gene (5 bases). With the DNA end fitting TRBJ2-5 better, the J assignment may be wrong. The CDR3 is 14 amino acids. Germline values: CDR1 LNHDA, CDR2 SQIVND (reference sequence). The DNA for the CDR3 is TGTGCCAGTAGTATCGGCAGGGAATTGAAGACCCAGTACTTC. The encoded protein is CASSIGRELKTQYF.

This clonotype was seen many times. The chain employs TRBV7-7 and TRBJ1-5; D perhaps matches TRBD1 (6 bases). There are 15 residues in the CDR3. Trimming took 3 bases from V and 4 from J, leaving 13 bases between them. Germline CDR1 SSHAT, CDR2 FNYEAQ (reference sequence). The CDR3, as DNA: TGTGCCAGCAGCTTTAAAGGACAGCATAATCAGCCCCAGCATTTT. Protein sequence: CASSFKGQHNQPQHF.